The rows below give T cell receptor beta chains drawn from one sample of a study of CD8 T cells in Susac syndrome. Each CDR3 protein gets one entry after TCRdb re-called the immunoSEQ multiplex PCR reads with MiXCR. Altogether 150,000 to 200,000 distinct CDR3 sequences are present, 80% to 95% being singletons, with the ten largest covering 0.1%. What was sequenced was CD4+ T cells from PBMCs. The origin of the receptors is a human donor in good health. Both conserved end residues are part of each CDR3. The D gene is left open where the match is weak. The size field is filled for only some rows; it gives once, few, many or a size class.

CDR3 protein	CDR3 DNA	V gene	J gene	D gene	clone size
CASSPTGLSSYEQYF	TGTGCCAGCAGTCCCACGGGACTCTCCTCCTACGAGCAGTACTTC	TRBV12-3/TRBV12-4	TRBJ2-7	.	.
CASSQETVFGYTF	TGTGCCAGCAGCCAAGAAACGGTGTTCGGCTACACCTTC	TRBV3-1	TRBJ1-2	.	once
CASSSTGMFQPQHF	TGTGCCAGCAGCTCGACAGGGATGTTTCAGCCCCAGCATTTT	TRBV9	TRBJ1-5	TRBD1	.
CASSHRDRGSRGNQPQHF	TGTGCCAGCAGTCACCGGGACAGGGGCTCTAGGGGCAATCAGCCCCAGCATTTT	TRBV27	TRBJ1-5	TRBD1	.
CASSARGSDTQYF	TGTGCCAGCAGCGCGAGAGGGTCCGATACGCAGTATTTT	TRBV5-6	TRBJ2-3	.	.
CASSQGPAGEMQETQYF	TGCGCCAGCAGCCAAGGGCCAGCGGGGGAGATGCAAGAGACCCAGTACTTC	TRBV4-1	TRBJ2-5	TRBD2	.
CASSVTGSSSTDTQYF	TGTGCCAGCAGCGTGACAGGTTCCTCTAGCACAGATACGCAGTATTTT	TRBV9	TRBJ2-3	.	.
CASSQERLRNTEAFF	TGTGCCAGCAGCCAAGAACGCCTAAGGAACACTGAAGCTTTCTTT	TRBV14	TRBJ1-1	.	.
CASSPTSANTGELFF	TGTGCCAGCAGCCCGACTAGCGCCAACACCGGGGAGCTGTTTTTT	TRBV13	TRBJ2-2	TRBD2	.
CASSQDVLVQFF	TGTGCCAGCAGCCAAGACGTCCTGGTGCAGTTCTTC	TRBV3-1	TRBJ2-1	.	.
CASSLRTAYNTGELFF	TGTGCCAGCAGCCTAAGGACAGCCTACAACACCGGGGAGCTGTTTTTT	TRBV5-4	TRBJ2-2	.	once
CASSSGQGARAGELFF	TGTGCCAGCAGTTCAGGACAGGGGGCGAGGGCCGGGGAGCTGTTTTTT	TRBV12-3/TRBV12-4	TRBJ2-2	TRBD1	.
CASSLNPGTSPLHF	TGTGCCAGCAGTTTAAATCCAGGGACTTCACCCCTCCACTTT	TRBV12-3/TRBV12-4	TRBJ1-6	.	.
CSVKDMNYGYTF	TGCAGCGTCAAGGACATGAACTATGGCTACACCTTC	TRBV29-1	TRBJ1-2	.	.
CSADLALAPTEAFF	TGCAGTGCTGATTTAGCCCTTGCCCCCACTGAAGCTTTCTTT	TRBV20-1	TRBJ1-1	.	.
CASSVRSSSYEQYF	TGTGCCAGCAGCGTACGGTCCAGCTCCTACGAGCAGTACTTC	TRBV9	TRBJ2-7	.	.
CASSRDRKTAGNTIYF	TGTGCCAGCAGTCGGGACAGGAAAACTGCTGGAAACACCATATATTTT	TRBV6-1	TRBJ1-3	TRBD1	.
CSASRLGTDTQYF	TGCAGCGCCTCAAGGTTAGGCACAGATACGCAGTATTTT	TRBV29-1	TRBJ2-3	.	.
CASRGQGRGEETQYF	TGCGCCAGCAGGGGCCAAGGGCGCGGGGAAGAGACCCAGTACTTC	TRBV5-1	TRBJ2-5	.	.
CASTPPGGTEAFF	TGTGCCAGCACCCCCCCCGGGGGCACTGAAGCTTTCTTT	TRBV6-5	TRBJ1-1	.	.
CSVLAGNTDTQYF	TGCAGCGTGTTAGCGGGGAACACAGATACGCAGTATTTT	TRBV29-1	TRBJ2-3	TRBD2	few
CASVGRWNTGELFF	TGTGCCAGCGTGGGGCGGTGGAACACCGGGGAGCTGTTTTTT	TRBV12-3/TRBV12-4	TRBJ2-2	.	.
CSVSRPGGAGYGYTF	TGCAGCGTAAGCCGACCAGGGGGCGCCGGCTATGGCTACACCTTC	TRBV29-1	TRBJ1-2	TRBD1	.
CASSIGGSGAFTDTQYF	TGTGCCAGTAGTATAGGAGGGTCTGGGGCCTTCACAGATACGCAGTATTTT	TRBV19	TRBJ2-3	.	once
CASSLSPSGGGTQYF	TGTGCCAGCAGCTTAAGTCCTAGCGGGGGGGGTACGCAGTATTTT	TRBV7-3	TRBJ2-3	TRBD2	.
CSAASPGELFF	TGCAGTGCTGCAAGCCCCGGGGAGCTGTTTTTT	TRBV20-1	TRBJ2-2	.	.
CASSALHGYTF	TGTGCCAGCAGCGCGTTGCATGGCTACACCTTC	TRBV7-8	TRBJ1-2	.	.
CASSLAGGSGANVLTF	TGTGCCAGCAGCTTAGCGGGGGGATCTGGGGCCAACGTCCTGACTTTC	TRBV7-6	TRBJ2-6	.	few
CAWSVLGGYTF	TGTGCCTGGAGTGTACTCGGTGGCTACACCTTC	TRBV30	TRBJ1-2	.	.
CASTTSGLTDTQYF	TGTGCCAGCACCACTAGCGGGCTCACAGATACGCAGTATTTT	TRBV6-5	TRBJ2-3	TRBD2	.
CASLKSGVGNTIYF	TGTGCCAGCCTTAAATCCGGGGTTGGAAACACCATATATTTT	TRBV12-3/TRBV12-4	TRBJ1-3	.	once
CASSPRRGGTYNEQFF	TGTGCCAGCAGCCCACGTAGGGGGGGAACCTACAATGAGCAGTTCTTC	TRBV14	TRBJ2-1	.	.
CASSLQGGYNEQFF	TGTGCCAGCAGCTTGCAGGGAGGGTACAATGAGCAGTTCTTC	TRBV7-6	TRBJ2-1	TRBD2	.